The 22 T cell receptor beta chains given below trace back to one sample, sequenced in a study of blood T cell repertoires in COVID-19. The method was immunoSEQ multiplex PCR; TCRdb's version includes in-frame clones alone and lacks a portion of them. The sample lists approximately 100,000 clones; around 90% were seen once. Sequencing used peripheral blood. The receptor source for this set is a man aged 50-59 years in a cohort sampled during active COVID-19.

J is TRBJ1-1 and V is TRBV29-1, with 8 bases that match TRBD1. J was trimmed by 3 bases and V by 5 bases; bases with no gene match: 5. Per germline, CDR1 SQVTM and CDR2 ANQGSEA. CDR3 length: 13 residues. Here the CDR3 reads CSVSRGPDTEAFF. The DNA for the CDR3 is TGCAGCGTTAGCAGGGGGCCGGACACTGAAGCTTTCTTT.

This clone was seen a few times. This sequence joins TRBV9 and TRBJ2-2; 10 bases fit TRBD1. The length of the CDR3 is 16 residues. CDR1 SGDLS and CDR2 YYNGEE come from the germline V gene. V lost 0 bases, J lost 4 bases, and 3 bases stayed unmatched. Here the CDR3 DNA reads TGTGCCAGCAGCGTAGTTGGGACAGGGGTCACCGGGGAGCTGTTTTTT. Protein: CASSVVGTGVTGELFF.

The chain is built from TRBV4-2 and TRBJ1-6; the match to TRBD1 covers 7 bases. V shed 2 bases and J 13 bases; nucleotides not matched to a gene: 8. The germline V gene encodes CDR1 LGHNA and CDR2 YNFKEQ. The CDR3 has 14 residues. CDR3 amino acids: CASSQTGAHRPLHF. The CDR3 coding sequence is TGTGCCAGCAGCCAAACAGGGGCCCACAGGCCCCTCCACTTT.

The chain combines TRBV11-1 with TRBJ2-3; 10 bases agree with TRBD2. J was trimmed by 2 bases and V by 5 bases; bases with no gene match: 7. The CDR3 extends over 16 amino acids. The germline V gene encodes CDR1 SGHAT and CDR2 FQDESV (reference sequence). This CDR3 reads CASSAPSGGPTDTQYF. The CDR3 coding sequence is TGTGCCAGCAGCGCCCCTAGCGGGGGACCCACAGATACGCAGTATTTT.

The chain has TRBV7-2 and TRBJ2-3, with 13 bases fitting TRBD2. Per the germline V gene, CDR1 is SGHTA and CDR2 is FQGNSA. The CDR3 is 18 residues long. V was pared by 2 bases and J by 0 bases, with 5 bases of the junction left unmatched. The CDR3, as DNA: TGTGCCAGCAGCTTACGGACTAGCGGGGGTACTAGCACAGATACGCAGTATTTT. Amino acid sequence: CASSLRTSGGTSTDTQYF.

This clone has more than one count but fewer than ten. This chain links TRBV10-2 with TRBJ2-3, with 13 nucleotides matching TRBD2. The V gene's germline CDR1 is WSHSY and CDR2 SAAADI. The V gene end was trimmed by 4 bases and the J gene end by 4 bases; junction bases not matched to a gene: 2. This CDR3 is 15 amino acids long. The CDR3: CASSAGLAGADTQYF. The CDR3 DNA follows: TGCGCCAGCAGTGCTGGACTAGCGGGGGCAGATACGCAGTATTTT.

The chain has TRBV9 and TRBJ2-5; TRBD1 might be the D (5 bases). The germline CDR1 and CDR2 sequences are SGDLS and YYNGEE. Trimming cost V 4 bases and J 5 bases, with 15 bases left between them. The CDR3 loop spans 14 amino acids. The CDR3 coding sequence is TGTGCCAGCAGCCAAACAGGTGGTGGGGAGACCCAGTACTTC. As protein: CASSQTGGGETQYF.

The gene calls are TRBV28 and TRBJ2-1, with unresolved D. There are 12 residues in the CDR3. V was trimmed by 0 bases and J by 6 bases, leaving 3 bases between them. The germline gives CDR1 MDHEN, CDR2 SYDVKM. The CDR3 DNA follows: TGTGCCAGCAGTTTATGGCGCAATGAGCAGTTCTTC. This translates into CASSLWRNEQFF. The variable domain in full, completed from reference TRBV28 and TRBJ2-1, reads DVKVTQSSRYLVKRTGEKVFLECVQDMDHENMFWYRQDPGLGLRLIYFSYDVKMKEKGDIPEGYSVSREKKERFSLILESASTNQTSMYLCASSLWRNEQFFGPGTRLTVL.

The chain couples TRBV7-2 to TRBJ2-1, with 13 bases aligning to TRBD2. V trimming: 5 bases; J trimming: 9 bases; junction bases outside the gene matches: 7. Germline V gene sequence: CDR1 SGHTA, CDR2 FQGNSA. The CDR3 contains 15 residues. CDR3 coding DNA: TGTGCCAGCAGCCGTACTAGCGGGGGGGCGTTTGAGCAGTTCTTC. It encodes CASSRTSGGAFEQFF.

Here the CDR3 DNA reads TGTGCCAGCAGTGAATTCTGGCAGTCTGGCAATCAGCCCCAGCATTTT. It is translated as CASSEFWQSGNQPQHF. This chain links TRBV6-1 with TRBJ1-5; D gene unclear. This CDR3 has 16 residues. V was cut by 2 bases and J by 2 bases, with 13 bases left in between. Germline V gene sequence: CDR1 MNHNS, CDR2 SASEGT.

The V call is TRBV6-2 or TRBV6-3, the J call TRBJ2-5; unclear D gene. The length of the CDR3 is 15 residues. The V gene lost 6 bases and the J gene lost 4 bases, with 18 bases spanning the gap. Germline values: CDR1 MNHEY, CDR2 SVGEGT. The CDR3 reads CASSPMSRFLETQYF. In DNA form, the CDR3 reads TGTGCCAGCAGCCCGATGAGCAGGTTCCTAGAGACCCAGTACTTC.

The chain uses TRBV7-7 and TRBJ2-6, with 8 bases matching TRBD1. There are 16 residues in the CDR3. Germline CDR1 is SSHAT and CDR2 is FNYEAQ (reference sequence). The V gene end was trimmed by 4 bases and the J gene end by 2 bases; junction bases not matched to a gene: 4. The CDR3 DNA sequence: TGTGCCAGCAGCTCTACAGGGGGTGCTGGGGCCAACGTCCTGACTTTC. Protein sequence: CASSSTGGAGANVLTF.

The chain is built from TRBV18 and TRBJ2-3; 7 positions agree with TRBD1. Germline V gene sequence: CDR1 KGHSH, CDR2 LQKENI. V lost 3 bases, J lost 4 bases, and 10 bases stayed unmatched. There are 16 residues in the CDR3. The CDR3 here is CASSPSRDRNADTQYF. The CDR3 DNA reads TGTGCCAGCTCACCTTCCCGGGACAGAAATGCAGATACGCAGTATTTT.

This chain links TRBV18 with TRBJ2-3, with 9 bases aligning to TRBD2. The J segment lost 10 bases and the V segment lost 6 bases, leaving 11 bases of the junction unmatched. The CDR3 totals 14 residues. CDR1 and CDR2 (germline): KGHSH, LQKENI. DNA for the CDR3: TGTGCCAGCTCTCCTTCGGCGATAGCGGGGGCGCAGTATTTT. Amino acids: CASSPSAIAGAQYF.

The chain carries TRBV5-8 and TRBJ1-4, with no clear D. Germline V lookup: CDR1 SGHTS, CDR2 YDEGEE. V was pared by 4 bases and J by 8 bases, with 15 bases between. This CDR3 spans 14 amino acids. The CDR3 reads CASSLDFGEEKLFF. The CDR3 DNA sequence: TGTGCCAGCAGCCTCGATTTCGGGGAGGAAAAACTGTTTTTT.

The table lists this clone with a count of one. This chain links TRBV19 with TRBJ1-4; perhaps TRBD1 as D (6 bases). V gave up 5 bases and J gave up 0 bases, with 22 bases separating them. The CDR3 covers 19 residues. Germline CDR1 reads LNHDA; CDR2 reads SQIVND (reference sequence). CDR3 bases: TGTGCCAGTAGTTTCGCCACAGGGCTCGGGCTTGCAACTAATGAAAAACTGTTTTTT. Translation: CASSFATGLGLATNEKLFF.

The chain employs TRBV5-1 and TRBJ1-1, with 9 bases aligning to TRBD1. The germline gives CDR1 SGHRS, CDR2 YFSETQ. The CDR3 loop spans 15 amino acids. The ends lost 1 base at V and 5 bases at J; junction bases unmatched: 6. The chain's CDR3 is CASSLTGQGKTEAFF. As DNA, the CDR3 is TGCGCCAGCAGCTTGACCGGACAGGGGAAAACTGAAGCTTTCTTT.

This rearrangement joins TRBV5-1 to TRBJ2-7, with 8 bases that match TRBD1. J gave up 7 bases and V 4 bases, and 13 bases lay outside the gene matches. Looked up from germline, CDR1 is SGHRS and CDR2 is YFSETQ. The CDR3 has 15 amino acids. The CDR3 nucleotides read TGCGCCAGCAGCCACCAACCGGGACAGGAGGGTGAGCAGTACTTC. Its protein product is CASSHQPGQEGEQYF.

The genes are TRBV19 and TRBJ1-5; D gene ambiguous. V lost 5 bases, J lost 0 bases, and 11 bases lay in between. Per the germline V gene, CDR1 is LNHDA and CDR2 is SQIVND (reference sequence). This CDR3 contains 15 residues. The CDR3 nucleotides read TGTGCCAGTAGTTTGACACCGAATAGCAATCAGCCCCAGCATTTT. It encodes CASSLTPNSNQPQHF.

The rearrangement links TRBV6-2 or TRBV6-3 to TRBJ1-2; tentatively, D is TRBD1 (6 bases). Trimming cost V 6 bases and J 2 bases, with 16 bases left between them. CDR1 MNHEY and CDR2 SVGEGT come from the germline V gene. The length of the CDR3 is 15 residues. For the CDR3, the DNA is TGTGCCAGCAGCTCTCCGGACAGCCTAAACTATGGCTACACCTTC. Translated: CASSSPDSLNYGYTF.

The chain employs TRBV11-2 and TRBJ2-3; a possible D gene is TRBD2 (7 bases). Trimming stripped 5 bases from V and 1 base from J, with 13 bases between. Germline-derived CDR1 and CDR2 are SGHAT and FQNNGV. The CDR3 is 15 amino acids. In DNA, the CDR3 is TGTGCCAGCAGCCCCGAGGGGGGGGGCACAGATACGCAGTATTTT. It specifies CASSPEGGGTDTQYF.

This clone has only one observation. J is TRBJ1-1 and V is TRBV5-8; TRBD1 is a possible D gene (5 bases). V gave up 0 bases and J gave up 5 bases, with 11 bases separating them. The CDR3 is 14 amino acids. CDR1 is SGHTS, CDR2 YDEGEE, per germline. The CDR3 loop is CASSLGQIKTEAFF. The CDR3, as DNA: TGTGCCAGCAGCTTGGGACAGATTAAGACTGAAGCTTTCTTT.